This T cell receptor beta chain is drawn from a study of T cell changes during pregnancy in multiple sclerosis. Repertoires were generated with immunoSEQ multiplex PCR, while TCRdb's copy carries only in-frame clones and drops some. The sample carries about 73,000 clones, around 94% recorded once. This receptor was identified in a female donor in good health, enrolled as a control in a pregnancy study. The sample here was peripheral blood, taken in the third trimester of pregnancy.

CDR3 protein: CATSKLQQGSAAFF. CDR3 nucleotide sequence: TGTGCCACCAGCAAGCTCCAACAGGGGTCGGCAGCTTTCTTT. This chain links TRBV15 with TRBJ1-1; 7 bases map to TRBD1. After removal of 4 bases from V and 10 bases from J, the junction contained 12 bases not matched to a gene. CDR3 length: 14 residues. The germline V gene has CDR1 LNHNV and CDR2 YYDKDF (reference sequence). Based on the CDR3 plus reference TRBV15 and TRBJ1-1, the full variable domain is DAMVIQNPRYQVTQFGKPVTLSCSQTLNHNVMYWYQQKSSQAPKLLFHYYDKDFNNEADTPDNFQSRRPNTSFCFLDIRSPGLGDTAMYLCATSKLQQGSAAFFGQGTRLTVV.